This TCR beta chain was recovered during a study of CXCR3-negative and CXCR3-positive naive CD8 T cells. Each TRB cDNA library was prepared by 5' RACE (with UMI labels). TCRdb reanalyzed the 5' RACE reads, giving one entry per CDR3 protein sequence and no DNA. This listing includes 130,000 or so distinct CDR3 sequences. A note on this clonotype: Its specificity is unknown.

Study observations and caveats: Higher TRB CDR3 hydrophobicity marked CXCR3-positive naive cells relative to CXCR3-negative naive cells.

Germline lookup yields CDR1 GTSNPN and CDR2 SVGIG (reference sequence). CDR3 length equals 13 residues. This TCR was recovered from a human donor in good health. Some clones in this sample may be carry-over from other donors' samples. The sequenced material came from naive CXCR3+ CD8+ T cells from blood. The subset: CD45RO-CCR7+CD27+CD95- naive CD8+ T cells expressing CXCR3 (TNR3+). The chain joins TRBV30 to TRBJ2-1; TCRdb designates TRBD1, a call that cannot be tested without DNA. The CDR3 sequence is CAWTGISWNEQFF.